This TCR beta chain is from a study of blood T cells in healthy people across ages. Primers used in a second PCR of roughly 6 to 11 cycles were a sample-barcoded 5' primer and a J-beta primer mix. A template-switch adaptor with 12 random nucleotides tagged each cDNA molecule. TCRdb fed the 5' RACE reads into MiXCR, producing one record per CDR3 protein. The sample yields approximately 730,000 distinct CDR3 sequences, 53% seen once. CDR1 is MNHNS, CDR2 SASEGT, per germline. This CDR3 contains 14 residues. Trimming cost V 8 bases and J 10 bases; bases outside gene matches: 13. This clonotype was counted a few times. As yet, its antigen is unknown. Study-wide findings and caveats: Strong correlation was found linking TCR beta diversity to naive T cell percentage.

Isolated per sample were at least 6 million PBMCs. The chain combines TRBV6-1 with TRBJ2-1, with 8 bases that match TRBD1. This receptor was obtained from a man of 80 years or more in good health. The specimen was blood. This chain's CDR3 is CASVGQGAKSEQFF. CDR3 coding DNA: TGTGCCAGCGTGGGCCAGGGGGCGAAGTCGGAGCAGTTCTTC.